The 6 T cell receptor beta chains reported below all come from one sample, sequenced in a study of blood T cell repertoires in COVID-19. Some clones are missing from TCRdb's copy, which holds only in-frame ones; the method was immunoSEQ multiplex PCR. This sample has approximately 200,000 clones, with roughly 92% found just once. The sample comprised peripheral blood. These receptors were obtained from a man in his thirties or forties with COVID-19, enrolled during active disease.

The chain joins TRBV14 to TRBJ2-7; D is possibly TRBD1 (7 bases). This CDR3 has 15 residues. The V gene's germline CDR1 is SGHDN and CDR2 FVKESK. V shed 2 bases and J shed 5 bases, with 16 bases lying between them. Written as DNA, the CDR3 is TGTGCCAGCAGCCAACTGGTCACAGGGGAGGACGAGCAGTACTTC. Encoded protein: CASSQLVTGEDEQYF.

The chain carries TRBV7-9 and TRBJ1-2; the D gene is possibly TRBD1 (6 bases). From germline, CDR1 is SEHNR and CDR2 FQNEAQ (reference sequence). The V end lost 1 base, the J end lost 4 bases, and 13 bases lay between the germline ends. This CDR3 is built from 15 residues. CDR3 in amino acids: CASSLDRGGGYGYTF. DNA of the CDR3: TGTGCCAGCAGCTTAGACCGGGGGGGCGGCTATGGCTACACCTTC.

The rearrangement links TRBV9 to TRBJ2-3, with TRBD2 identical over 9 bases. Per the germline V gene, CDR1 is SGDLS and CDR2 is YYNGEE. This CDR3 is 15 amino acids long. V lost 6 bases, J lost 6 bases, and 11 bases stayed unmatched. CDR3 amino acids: CASTEGAGGLDTQYF. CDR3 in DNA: TGTGCCAGCACCGAGGGAGCGGGGGGCCTGGATACGCAGTATTTT. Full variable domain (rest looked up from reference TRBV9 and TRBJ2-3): DSGVTQTPKHLITATGQRVTLRCSPRSGDLSVYWYQQSLDQGLQFLIQYYNGEERAKGNILERFSAQQFPDLHSELNLSSLELGDSALYFCASTEGAGGLDTQYFGPGTRLTVL.

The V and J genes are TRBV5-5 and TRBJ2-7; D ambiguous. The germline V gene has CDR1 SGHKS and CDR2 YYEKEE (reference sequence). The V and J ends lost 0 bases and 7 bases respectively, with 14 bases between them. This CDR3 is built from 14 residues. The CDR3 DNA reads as TGTGCCAGCAGCTTGGCTGTAGAAACTTTGGAGCAGTACTTC. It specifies CASSLAVETLEQYF. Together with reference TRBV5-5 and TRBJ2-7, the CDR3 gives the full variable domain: DAGVTQSPTHLIKTRGQQVTLRCSPISGHKSVSWYQQVLGQGPQFIFQYYEKEERGRGNFPDRFSARQFPNYSSELNVNALLLGDSALYLCASSLAVETLEQYFGPGTRLTVT.

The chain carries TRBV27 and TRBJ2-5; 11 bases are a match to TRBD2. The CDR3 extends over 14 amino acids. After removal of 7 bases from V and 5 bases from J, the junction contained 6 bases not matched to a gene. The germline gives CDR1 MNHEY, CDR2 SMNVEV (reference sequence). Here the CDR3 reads CASTLTSGGETQYF. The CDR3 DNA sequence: TGTGCCAGCACTCTAACTAGCGGGGGTGAGACCCAGTACTTC.

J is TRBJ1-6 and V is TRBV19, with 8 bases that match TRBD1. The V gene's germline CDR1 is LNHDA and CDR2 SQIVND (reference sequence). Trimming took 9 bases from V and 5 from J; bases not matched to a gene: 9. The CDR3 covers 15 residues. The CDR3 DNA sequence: TGTGCCAGCCAAAGGCCGGGACAGGATAATTCACCCCTCCACTTT. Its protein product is CASQRPGQDNSPLHF.